Listed here are 23 T cell receptor beta chains from one sample, sequenced in a study of shared clonotypes between healthy human individuals. Method: immunoSEQ multiplex PCR; TCRdb's copy keeps in-frame clones and lacks some. The sample consists of approximately 340,000 clones, more than 60% of them appearing once. Sequencing used memory CD4+ T cells sorted from blood. Subset in this sample: CD45RA-negative fraction. The receptors come from a man aged 25-40 years in good health.

This clone was observed a single time. The V gene is TRBV20-1, the J gene TRBJ2-7; D not resolved. Germline CDR1 and CDR2: DFQATT and SNEGSKA (reference sequence). With 5 bases removed from V and 1 base from J, the gap between germline ends came to 6 bases. The CDR3 contains 11 residues. The CDR3 sequence is CSAPESYEQYF. The CDR3 nucleotides are TGCAGTGCTCCAGAATCCTACGAGCAGTACTTC.

With regard to this clone: A read error is the likely source, as a far larger clone sits one nucleotide away. This chain uses TRBV5-6 with TRBJ1-1, with unresolved D. The CDR3 is 12 amino acids. Germline CDR1 reads SGHDT; CDR2 reads YYEEEE. In DNA form, the CDR3 reads TGTGCCAGCAGCTTGGTTTTCACTGGAGCTTTCTTT. Translated: CASSLVFTGAFF. Full variable domain (outside the CDR3, taken from reference TRBV5-6 and TRBJ1-1): DAGVTQSPTHLIKTRGQQVTLRCSPKSGHDTVSWYQQALGQGPQFIFQYYEEEERQRGNFPDRFSGHQFPNYSSELNVNALLLGDSALYLCASSLVFTGAFFGQGTRLTVV.

J is TRBJ2-7 and V is TRBV7-8; 11 bases are a match to TRBD2. Trimming cost V 0 bases and J 1 base; bases outside gene matches: 2. Germline V gene sequence: CDR1 SGHVS, CDR2 FQNEAQ. The CDR3 runs 16 residues. The CDR3: CASSLALAGGSYEQYF. The CDR3 nucleotides are TGTGCCAGCAGCTTAGCGCTAGCGGGAGGTTCCTACGAGCAGTACTTC.

This chain joins TRBV15 and TRBJ1-3; 8 nucleotides align to TRBD1. Germline CDR1 and CDR2: LNHNV and YYDKDF (reference sequence). V lost 1 base and J lost 2; bases outside the gene matches: 7. There are 17 residues in the CDR3. The DNA of the CDR3 is TGTGCCACCAGCAGAGGGCGACAGGGGTCCCCTGGAAACACCATATATTTT. This encodes CATSRGRQGSPGNTIYF.

V usage is TRBV12-2 and J usage is TRBJ2-1. TRBV12-2 is termed a pseudogene. This CDR3 is built from 16 residues. The CDR3 nucleotides read TGTGCAAGACGGCCCCAAGTTTCTATCGCCTACAATGAGCAGTTCTTC. Translated, it gives CARRPQVSIAYNEQFF.

The gene calls are TRBV11-3 and TRBJ2-1; 14 nucleotides match TRBD2. V dropped 3 bases and J dropped 6; count of bases not matched to a gene: 7. The CDR3 consists of 17 residues. Germline assignment: CDR1 SGHNT and CDR2 YENEEA. CDR3 loop: CASSFGAGLAGVNEQFF. CDR3 nucleotides: TGTGCCAGCAGCTTCGGGGCGGGACTAGCGGGAGTCAATGAGCAGTTCTTC.

The V gene is TRBV11-3, the J gene TRBJ2-5; D is uncertain. Trimming pared 1 base from V and 0 bases from J, leaving 6 bases between. This CDR3 spans 14 amino acids. Germline CDR1 SGHNT, CDR2 YENEEA. The CDR3 sequence is CASSLAGDQETQYF. For the CDR3, the DNA is TGTGCCAGCAGCTTAGCTGGGGACCAAGAGACCCAGTACTTC.

Note on this clone: A far larger clone is just one base off, so this is likely a read error. The gene calls are TRBV14 and TRBJ2-7; D possibly corresponds to TRBD2 (6 bases). CDR3 size: 15 residues. Deletions cut 5 bases from V and 2 bases from J, with 16 bases between. The germline gives CDR1 SGHDN, CDR2 FVKESK. The chain's CDR3 is CASSVDQRGTYEQYF. DNA for the CDR3: TGTGCCAGCAGCGTCGACCAGCGCGGGACCTACGAGCAGTACTTC. Full variable domain (missing parts from reference TRBV14 and TRBJ2-7): EAGVTQFPSHSVIEKGQTVTLRCDPISGHDNLYWYRRVMGKEIKFLLHFVKESKQDESGMPNNRFLAERTGGTYSTLKVQPAELEDSGVYFCASSVDQRGTYEQYFGPGTRLTVT.

The V gene is TRBV7-9, the J gene TRBJ2-3; 8 nucleotides line up with TRBD2. Germline values: CDR1 SEHNR, CDR2 FQNEAQ (reference sequence). The CDR3 is 16 amino acids. Germline trimming cut 5 bases from V and 1 base from J; bases unmatched to any gene: 8. CDR3 sequence reads: CASSRNSGTGTDTQYF. CDR3 coding DNA: TGTGCCAGCAGCCGGAATAGCGGGACGGGCACAGATACGCAGTATTTT.

The gene calls are TRBV7-9 and TRBJ2-5, with no clear D. V lost 3 bases and J 0 bases, leaving 11 bases between the germline ends. The CDR3 consists of 15 residues. The germline CDR1 and CDR2 sequences are SEHNR and FQNEAQ (reference sequence). DNA of the CDR3: TGTGCCAGCAGCTTGGACGGAGAGAACCAAGAGACCCAGTACTTC. It specifies CASSLDGENQETQYF.

The J gene is TRBJ1-2, the V gene TRBV5-1; D is undetermined. CDR1 SGHRS and CDR2 YFSETQ come from the germline V gene. CDR3 length: 13 amino acids. The ends were cut back, 4 bases at V and 3 bases at J, with 10 bases in the middle. CDR3 sequence reads: CASSLTPDYGYTF. The CDR3 DNA follows: TGCGCCAGCAGCCTGACCCCGGACTATGGCTACACCTTC.

This clone was seen a single time. The gene calls are TRBV28 and TRBJ2-1; 10 bases fit TRBD1. Trimming cost V 6 bases and J 5 bases; bases outside gene matches: 7. From germline, CDR1 is MDHEN and CDR2 SYDVKM. The CDR3 extends over 15 amino acids. The CDR3: CASRPGQGGDNEQFF. The CDR3 DNA reads TGTGCCAGCAGACCTGGACAGGGGGGGGACAATGAGCAGTTCTTC.

This chain joins TRBV19 and TRBJ2-2; no firm D call. The CDR3 is 13 residues long. Per the germline V gene, CDR1 is LNHDA and CDR2 is SQIVND (reference sequence). V was clipped by 1 base and J by 6 bases, with 6 bases between them. CDR3 amino acids: CASSIGEAGELFF. CDR3 in DNA: TGTGCCAGTAGTATAGGCGAGGCCGGGGAGCTGTTTTTT.

Remarks on this clone: The junction differs from germline at one of its ends, possibly a read error. The J gene is TRBJ1-2, the V gene TRBV25-1; tentatively, D is TRBD1 (5 bases). The CDR3 spans 13 residues. Per the germline V gene, CDR1 is MGHDK and CDR2 is SYGVNS. The DNA for the CDR3 is TGTGCCAGCAGTGAAAAGTGGCAGGGAACCCTTTTTTTC. Protein sequence: CASSEKWQGTLFF.

The CDR3 nucleotides are TGTGCCAGCAGCTTTAGGGGGACCCAAGCCAAAAACATTCAGTACTTC. Translation: CASSFRGTQAKNIQYF. V gene TRBV5-8 combines with J gene TRBJ2-4; D perhaps matches TRBD1 (6 bases). This CDR3 is built from 16 residues. Between the trimmed V and J ends, which lost 2 bases and 0 bases, there was a span of 12 bases. The germline gives CDR1 SGHTS, CDR2 YDEGEE.

The genes are TRBV5-1 and TRBJ2-3; a weak D match, TRBD1 (6 bases). CDR1 and CDR2 (germline): SGHRS, YFSETQ. V shed 4 bases and J shed 7 bases, with 19 bases lying between them. The CDR3 extends over 15 amino acids. In nucleotides, the CDR3 is TGCGCCAGCAGCCACGAGGGGGTCCCCTCAAATACGCAGTATTTT. Translated: CASSHEGVPSNTQYF.

The genes are TRBV7-6 and TRBJ2-2, with 7 bases matching TRBD1. The V and J ends lost 1 base and 4 bases, in that order; junction bases with no gene match: 3. CDR1 SGHVS and CDR2 FNYEAQ come from the germline V gene. The CDR3 contains 15 residues. The CDR3 region has the DNA TGTGCCAGCAGCTTAGGGACAGGAGCCACCGGGGAGCTGTTTTTT. It translates to CASSLGTGATGELFF.

The rearrangement joins TRBV7-8 to TRBJ2-1; D is uncertain. This CDR3 spans 16 amino acids. The germline CDR1 and CDR2 sequences are SGHVS and FQNEAQ. Trimming shortened V by 2 bases and J by 4 bases, and 15 bases separated the two germline ends. The CDR3: CASSLKFTDLYNEQFF. CDR3 nucleotides: TGTGCCAGCAGCTTAAAGTTCACAGACTTATACAATGAGCAGTTCTTC.

V is TRBV18 and J is TRBJ2-1, with 16 positions matching TRBD2. The junction had 14 bases not matched to a gene; V was cut back by 6 bases and J by 15 bases. The CDR3 spans 16 residues. Germline V CDR1 and CDR2: KGHSH, LQKENI. CDR3 DNA sequence: TGTGCCAGCTCTCCTAGCGCGGGACTAGCGGGAGGGCCTCTGTTCTTC. Translating it yields CASSPSAGLAGGPLFF.

This clone occurred many times. This chain links TRBV9 with TRBJ2-5; tentative D call: TRBD1 (6 bases). The germline V gene has CDR1 SGDLS and CDR2 YYNGEE. V lost 3 bases to trimming and J lost 5 bases, with 14 bases between them. This CDR3 is 14 amino acids long. CDR3 residues: CASSATGQGETQYF. In nucleotides, the CDR3 is TGTGCCAGCAGCGCGACAGGTCAGGGGGAGACCCAGTACTTC.

The chain combines TRBV7-9 with TRBJ1-1; a weak D match, TRBD1 (5 bases). The germline V gene encodes CDR1 SEHNR and CDR2 FQNEAQ (reference sequence). Trimming shortened V by 1 base and J by 1 base, and 10 bases separated the two germline ends. This CDR3 has 15 residues. In DNA form, the CDR3 reads TGTGCCAGCAGCTTAGATACCGGGGCGAACACTGAAGCTTTCTTT. Protein: CASSLDTGANTEAFF.

This chain connects TRBV14 to TRBJ2-5, with 8 bases that match TRBD1. The CDR3 spans 15 residues. Germline V gene data show CDR1 as SGHDN and CDR2 as FVKESK. V trimming: 4 bases; J trimming: 3 bases; junction bases outside the gene matches: 7. CDR3 DNA: TGTGCCAGCAGCCTTCGGACAGGGATGGAAGAGACCCAGTACTTC. Amino acids: CASSLRTGMEETQYF.

The chain has TRBV27 and TRBJ1-2; 8 nucleotides match TRBD1. Germline V gene lookup returns CDR1 MNHEY and CDR2 SMNVEV (reference sequence). The CDR3 runs to 16 residues. V lost 6 bases to trimming and J lost 4 bases; unmatched junction nucleotides: 13. The CDR3 is CASRERGQGFPYGYTF. For the CDR3, the DNA is TGTGCCAGCAGGGAACGAGGACAGGGATTCCCCTATGGCTACACCTTC.